Following are 3 T cell receptor beta chains from one sample sequenced in a study of T cells in Graves' hyperthyroidism and ophthalmopathy. Template material for amplifying TCR beta CDR3 regions consisted of RNA transcripts. Carried out on the TCR CDR3, a first-round RT-PCR used the HTBI primer set. Each CDR3 protein gets one entry after TCRdb re-called the multiplex PCR reads with MiXCR. The table records 380,000 or so distinct CDR3 sequences, roughly 13% of them present only once. The sequenced sample was blood. These receptors were taken from a woman aged 25 to 45 with Graves' hyperthyroidism.

The rearrangement joins TRBV19 to TRBJ2-5, with 9 nucleotides matching TRBD2. With 4 bases clipped from V and 4 bases from J, the junction kept 4 bases outside the gene matches. This CDR3 spans 14 amino acids. CDR1 LNHDA and CDR2 SQIVND come from the germline V gene (reference sequence). The CDR3 DNA sequence: TGTGCCAGTAGTACCCTAGCGGGAACAGAGACCCAGTACTTC. It is translated as CASSTLAGTETQYF.

This clonotype was detected ten times or more. The chain uses TRBV5-1 and TRBJ2-2; D might be TRBD1 (6 bases). This CDR3 spans 14 amino acids. The V gene lost 4 bases and the J gene lost 7 bases, with 14 bases spanning the gap. The germline V gene encodes CDR1 SGHRS and CDR2 YFSETQ. The CDR3 DNA reads TGCGCCAGCAGCACCCCAGGGGTTTACGGGGAGCTGTTTTTT. This codes for CASSTPGVYGELFF.

The chain links TRBV6-1 to TRBJ2-7, with D perhaps matching TRBD1 (6 bases). CDR3 length: 12 amino acids. V dropped 6 bases and J dropped 6 bases, with 12 bases sitting between them. From germline, CDR1 is MNHNS and CDR2 SASEGT. The CDR3 DNA sequence: TGTGCCAGCAGCTCACAGGGAGTCGAGCAGTACTTC. Amino acids: CASSSQGVEQYF.